The 28 T cell receptor beta chains in this list originate from one sample, sequenced in a study of T cells after yellow fever vaccination. TCRdb re-derived calls from the 5' RACE reads in MiXCR, one entry per CDR3 protein. The data contain 350,000 to 450,000 distinct CDR3 sequences, 6% to 8% of them seen just once; the ten biggest clones take up roughly 15%. The sequenced sample was PBMCs, obtained 5 days after the yellow fever booster vaccination. These receptors all come from a man aged 30 to 45 who received the YFV17D yellow fever vaccine.

This clonotype was counted at least ten times. This rearrangement joins TRBV7-2 to TRBJ2-7, with TRBD1 as a possible D gene (6 bases). V lost 7 bases, J lost 4 bases, and 23 bases lay in between. Germline V CDR1 and CDR2: SGHTA, FQGNSA. The CDR3 totals 16 residues. CDR3 nucleotide sequence: TGTGCCAGCACGAGCAATGGGTATGACAGGCCTTACGAGCAGTACTTC. The encoded protein is CASTSNGYDRPYEQYF.

About this clonotype: Germline is not matched at one junction end, which may reflect a read error. The chain is built from TRBV29-1 and TRBJ2-1; TRBD1 might be the D (5 bases). Germline CDR1 reads SQVTM; CDR2 reads ANQGSEA. The CDR3 is 10 amino acids. CDR3 nucleotides: TGCAGCGTTGATGTCCCGACAGCTCCCTTC. It encodes CSVDVPTAPF.

This clonotype was counted at least ten times. V is TRBV7-2 and J is TRBJ2-1; TRBD2 matches at 14 bases. The germline gives CDR1 SGHTA, CDR2 FQGNSA. The trim removed 5 bases at V and 6 bases at J, leaving 6 bases unmatched. There are 16 residues in the CDR3. CDR3 bases: TGTGCCAGCAGCGCAACCGGACTAGCGGGGGGCAATGAGCAGTTCTTC. Residues: CASSATGLAGGNEQFF.

This clonotype has a count of ten or more. The chain employs TRBV11-2 and TRBJ2-5; tentatively, D is TRBD2 (6 bases). The germline V and J ends were trimmed by 1 base and 5 bases, with 11 bases remaining between them. CDR1 is SGHAT and CDR2 is FQNNGV in the germline V gene. The CDR3 covers 14 residues. CDR3 protein: CASSLVRGMETQYF. The CDR3 region has the DNA TGTGCCAGCAGCTTAGTTCGGGGGATGGAGACCCAGTACTTC.

This chain connects TRBV3-1 to TRBJ2-2; D not resolved. CDR3 size: 15 residues. From germline, CDR1 is LGHDT and CDR2 YNNKEL (reference sequence). V was cut by 1 base and J by 1 base, with 7 bases left in between. The CDR3 protein is CASSQGPLNTGELFF. CDR3 DNA sequence: TGTGCCAGCAGCCAAGGTCCCTTGAACACCGGGGAGCTGTTTTTT.

This clonotype was seen many times. This sequence joins TRBV7-2 and TRBJ2-3, with TRBD1 matching over 8 bases. CDR1 is SGHTA and CDR2 is FQGNSA in the germline V gene. CDR3 length: 14 amino acids. V trimming: 5 bases; J trimming: 3 bases; junction bases outside the gene matches: 4. The CDR3 spells CASSLRTGTDTQYF. The CDR3 nucleotides read TGTGCCAGCAGCCTCCGGACAGGGACAGATACGCAGTATTTT. Using reference TRBV7-2 and TRBJ2-3 for the parts outside the CDR3, the full variable domain is GAGVSQSPSNKVTEKGKDVELRCDPISGHTALYWYRQSLGQGLEFLIYFQGNSAPDKSGLPSDRFSAERTGGSVSTLTIQRTQQEDSAVYLCASSLRTGTDTQYFGPGTRLTVL.

This clonotype was observed many times. The chain is built from TRBV10-3 and TRBJ2-5; tentative D call: TRBD1 (6 bases). CDR1 ENHRY and CDR2 SYGVKD come from the germline V gene. This CDR3 has 14 residues. Trimming removed 5 bases at V and 2 bases at J, with 12 bases between. The CDR3 DNA reads as TGTGCCATCAGTTCCTATGACAGGCAAGAGACCCAGTACTTC. Its protein product is CAISSYDRQETQYF.

This clonotype has just a few counts. J is TRBJ2-2 and V is TRBV7-2, with TRBD2 as a possible D gene (5 bases). The CDR3 contains 14 residues. V lost 3 bases and J 5 bases, leaving 10 bases between the germline ends. In germline, CDR1 is SGHTA, CDR2 FQGNSA. In nucleotides, the CDR3 is TGTGCCAGCAGCTTTACTAAGCGGACCGGGGAGCTGTTTTTT. This sequence encodes CASSFTKRTGELFF.

This clonotype was counted between two and nine times. The chain has TRBV24-1 and TRBJ2-1; 10 bases align to TRBD2. J lost 3 bases, V lost 3 bases, and 4 bases had no gene match. CDR1 and CDR2 from the germline V gene are KGHDR and SFDVKD. The CDR3 runs 16 residues. The CDR3 spells CATSDVASGSYNEQFF. CDR3 coding DNA: TGTGCCACCAGTGATGTCGCTAGCGGGAGCTACAATGAGCAGTTCTTC.

This clonotype was seen only a few times. The CDR3 region is CASSLDRQHTGELFF. The CDR3 DNA follows: TGTGCCAGCAGCTTGGATAGACAGCACACCGGGGAGCTGTTTTTT. The chain has TRBV5-4 and TRBJ2-2; D is possibly TRBD1 (5 bases). In germline, CDR1 is SGHNT, CDR2 YYREEE (reference sequence). V dropped 0 bases and J dropped 3 bases, with 9 bases sitting between them. This CDR3 has 15 residues. Combining the CDR3 with reference TRBV5-4 and TRBJ2-2 gives the whole variable domain ETGVTQSPTHLIKTRGQQVTLRCSSQSGHNTVSWYQQALGQGPQFIFQYYREEENGRGNFPPRFSGLQFPNYSSELNVNALELDDSALYLCASSLDRQHTGELFFGEGSRLTVL.

The table lists this clonotype with many counts. In DNA, the CDR3 is TGTGCCAGCAGCGTAGGAACTAGCGGGAGGAATGAGCAGTTCTTC. As protein: CASSVGTSGRNEQFF. The chain combines TRBV9 with TRBJ2-1, with 12 bases lining up with TRBD2. The germline CDR1 and CDR2 sequences are SGDLS and YYNGEE. The CDR3 is 15 residues long. V lost 0 bases, J lost 7 bases, and 2 bases stayed unmatched.

This rearrangement joins TRBV5-5 to TRBJ2-5, with 8 nucleotides matching TRBD2. The CDR3 has 17 amino acids. Germline-derived CDR1 and CDR2 are SGHKS and YYEKEE (reference sequence). The V segment lost 0 bases and the J segment 2 bases; nucleotides outside the gene matches: 9. CDR3 loop: CASSLARGGAEQETQYF. CDR3 in DNA: TGTGCCAGCAGCTTGGCCCGGGGGGGCGCGGAGCAAGAGACCCAGTACTTC.

A few counts support this clonotype. The chain has TRBV6-1 and TRBJ1-2; 9 bases align to TRBD1. The CDR3 covers 13 residues. V lost 10 bases, J lost 8 bases, and 11 bases stayed unmatched. Germline lookup yields CDR1 MNHNS and CDR2 SASEGT. DNA of the CDR3: TGTGCCATCAGGCGGACAGGGGTTCAAGGCTACACCTTC. Protein sequence: CAIRRTGVQGYTF.

This chain uses TRBV4-3 with TRBJ2-7; 9 bases are a match to TRBD2. V dropped 3 bases and J dropped 7; count of bases not matched to a gene: 7. Germline V gives CDR1 LGHNA, CDR2 YSLEER. This CDR3 has 14 residues. The CDR3 loop is CASSQDQLAGEQYF. The CDR3 nucleotides read TGCGCCAGCAGCCAGGACCAACTAGCGGGTGAGCAGTACTTC.

This clonotype has at least ten counts. The J gene is TRBJ2-7, the V gene TRBV5-1; TRBD1 agrees at 7 bases. The germline V gene has CDR1 SGHRS and CDR2 YFSETQ. The junction had 9 bases not matched to a gene; V was cut back by 4 bases and J by 5 bases. The CDR3 runs to 14 residues. This CDR3 is CASSPSGQVHEQYF. CDR3 sequence (DNA): TGCGCCAGCAGCCCAAGTGGACAGGTCCACGAGCAGTACTTC.

Comment on this clonotype: The junction and the germline gene differ at one end; a read error may be behind it. This rearrangement joins TRBV7-2 to TRBJ1-1; 7 bases are shared with TRBD1. Germline-derived CDR1 and CDR2 are SGHTA and FQGNSA. CDR3 size: 14 residues. CDR3 sequence (DNA): TGTGCCAGCAGCTTCCCGACAGGGAACCCTGAAGCTTTCTTT. It encodes CASSFPTGNPEAFF.

This clonotype showed up just a few times. This chain joins TRBV2 and TRBJ2-1, with D perhaps matching TRBD2 (6 bases). CDR1 and CDR2 (germline): SNHLY, FYNNEI. CDR3 size: 16 residues. Trimming shortened V by 1 base and J by 2 bases, and 12 bases separated the two germline ends. The chain's CDR3 is CASSEEWRGAYNEQFF. The CDR3 DNA sequence: TGTGCCAGCAGTGAAGAGTGGAGGGGAGCCTACAATGAGCAGTTCTTC.

In its sample, this clonotype was seen a few times. The rearrangement joins TRBV5-4 to TRBJ1-4; possible D gene TRBD1, 6 bases. This CDR3 has 16 amino acids. V lost 3 bases and J 8 bases, leaving 20 bases between the germline ends. Germline-derived CDR1 and CDR2 are SGHNT and YYREEE (reference sequence). The CDR3: CASSSTQGLSGEKLFF. The CDR3 DNA is TGTGCCAGCAGCTCCACACAGGGACTCTCCGGCGAAAAACTGTTTTTT.

The chain has TRBV10-1 and TRBJ2-1; D gene uncertain. Trimming stripped 3 bases from V and 6 bases from J, with 9 bases between. CDR1 WNHNN and CDR2 SYGVQD come from the germline V gene (reference sequence). CDR3 length: 13 amino acids. The CDR3 DNA sequence: TGCGCCAGCAGTGACCCCCTATCCAATGAGCAGTTCTTC. It is translated as CASSDPLSNEQFF.

Many counts were recorded for this clonotype. The chain uses TRBV6-2 or TRBV6-3 and TRBJ2-7; unclear D gene. Germline loops: CDR1 MNHEY, CDR2 SVGEGT. The V end lost 3 bases, the J end lost 0 bases, and 9 bases lay between the germline ends. The CDR3 is made up of 14 amino acids. The CDR3 protein is CASSYLAASYEQYF. The CDR3 DNA reads as TGTGCCAGCAGTTATCTGGCGGCCTCCTACGAGCAGTACTTC.

The CDR3, as DNA: TGTGCCAGCAGAGAGGGTATCCCAGATACGCAGTATTTT. It codes for CASREGIPDTQYF. The rearrangement uses TRBV12-3 or TRBV12-4 and TRBJ2-3; a possible D gene is TRBD2 (5 bases). Trimming removed 6 bases from V and 4 bases from J, with 11 bases in between. The CDR3 contains 13 residues.

The J gene is TRBJ2-3, the V gene TRBV20-1, with D possibly matching TRBD2 (6 bases). The CDR3 length is 13 residues. The germline V gene encodes CDR1 DFQATT and CDR2 SNEGSKA (reference sequence). V gave up 5 bases and J gave up 4 bases, with 13 bases separating them. The CDR3 is CSAGRSSADTQYF. The CDR3 nucleotides are TGCAGTGCTGGAAGGTCTAGCGCAGATACGCAGTATTTT.

At least ten counts were recorded for this clonotype. The V gene is TRBV10-3, the J gene TRBJ1-2; 10 nucleotides line up with TRBD1. This CDR3 contains 14 residues. V lost 3 bases, J lost 13 bases, and 11 bases stayed unmatched. CDR1 is ENHRY and CDR2 is SYGVKD in the germline V gene. The DNA for the CDR3 is TGTGCCATCAGTGATGTTTTGGGACAGGGGCGCCTCACCTTC. Encoded protein: CAISDVLGQGRLTF.

This chain links TRBV6-1 with TRBJ1-5, with D hard to call. Trimming removed 5 bases at V and 0 bases at J, with 8 bases between. Germline assignment: CDR1 MNHNS and CDR2 SASEGT. CDR3 size: 14 residues. The CDR3 loop is CASSLDTSNQPQHF. The CDR3 DNA reads TGTGCCAGCAGTCTTGACACTAGCAATCAGCCCCAGCATTTT.

This clonotype was recorded at least ten times. The chain uses TRBV5-1 and TRBJ2-7; D possibly corresponds to TRBD1 (6 bases). This CDR3 contains 14 residues. Trimming removed 2 bases at V and 6 bases at J, with 15 bases between. CDR1 is SGHRS and CDR2 is YFSETQ in the germline V gene. The CDR3 here is CASSFSQGSGEQYF. The CDR3 bases are TGCGCCAGCAGCTTTAGTCAGGGGTCCGGCGAGCAGTACTTC.

In its sample, this clonotype was seen many times. The gene calls are TRBV10-3 and TRBJ2-7; D ambiguous. The V end was cut by 5 bases, the J end by 7 bases, with 9 bases between. The germline CDR1 and CDR2 sequences are ENHRY and SYGVKD. The CDR3 totals 11 residues. CDR3 region: CAISLSGEQYF. CDR3 in DNA: TGTGCCATCAGTTTGAGTGGAGAGCAGTACTTC.

This clonotype was seen only a few times. The chain uses TRBV5-1 and TRBJ2-7; D not certain. The CDR3 loop spans 12 amino acids. Germline V CDR1 and CDR2: SGHRS, YFSETQ. V was trimmed by 1 base and J by 6 bases, leaving 8 bases between them. The CDR3 region has the DNA TGCGCCAGCAGCTTGAGGGATGGCGAGCAGTACTTC. Protein sequence: CASSLRDGEQYF.

This clonotype occurred a few times. The CDR3 reads CSAEESPTDTQYF. The CDR3 region has the DNA TGCAGTGCTGAGGAGTCTCCCACAGATACGCAGTATTTT. The chain joins TRBV20-1 to TRBJ2-3; D not certain. Germline values: CDR1 DFQATT, CDR2 SNEGSKA (reference sequence). V was trimmed by 5 bases and J by 2 bases, leaving 11 bases between them. The CDR3 sequence is 13 residues long.